This record covers a single TCR beta chain. Its matching antigen is unknown. The sample is drawn from a study of a mutant IDH1 vaccine in newly diagnosed glioma. Using immunoSEQ multiplex PCR, the repertoire was profiled, and TCRdb retains in-frame clones only, with some absent. The data contain around 31,000 clones, 78% of them singletons. The CDR3 length is 15 residues. Time point noted: week 35, safety follow-up. Vaccination comprised doses that each held 300 ug of mutant IDH1 20-mer peptide, plus topical imiquimod. The origin of this receptor is a woman aged 40-49 years with glioma. The J gene is TRBJ1-1, the V gene TRBV12-2. TRBV12-2 is labeled a pseudogene. This specimen consisted of PBMCs, obtained from a glioma patient whose treatment included an IDH1 peptide vaccine. For the CDR3, the DNA is TGTGCAAGTCGCCCCTTACGGATCATGAACACTGAAGCTTTCTTT. Its protein product is CASRPLRIMNTEAFF.